This T cell receptor beta chain emerged from a study of cytomegalovirus exposure and HLA in healthy donors. The study's findings and limits: Researchers reported that three CMV-associated chains were confirmed in vitro as CMV antigen-specific.

Concerning this clone: The antigen remains unidentified.

The V end lost 4 bases, the J end lost 2 bases, and 11 bases lay between the germline ends. Germline assignment: CDR1 SNHLY and CDR2 FYNNEI. The CDR3 spans 14 residues. Among the 90 to 150 subjects of the validation cohort, separate from the approximately 670-subject first cohort, were the donors. Clones were sequenced by immunoSEQ multiplex PCR, and TCRdb holds only the in-frame ones, with some missing. Here the sample spans about 360,000 clones, around 86% being singletons. The TCR was taken from a woman between 18 and 29 years old in good health and CMV-seronegative. The sample was PBMCs. The V gene is TRBV2, the J gene TRBJ1-1, with a possible D match to TRBD1 (5 bases). CDR3 coding DNA: TGTGCCAGCAGTGCGGGCGGGGGAAACACTGAAGCTTTCTTT. It specifies CASSAGGGNTEAFF.